Each of the 23 T cell receptor beta chains below was sequenced from the same sample in a study of CD8+CD57+ T cells in acquired aplastic anemia. Genomic DNA, serving as template, underwent TCR beta VDJ and CDR3 profiling. One entry per CDR3 protein results from TCRdb running MiXCR on the reads. The top ten hold roughly 53% of the sample, which has 220,000 or so distinct CDR3 sequences, 65% seen once. Patients sequenced had flow cytometry evidence of CD8+CD57+ cell expansion. Sample: sorted CD4+, CD8+, or CD8+CD57+ T cells (not recorded which) from PBMCs. All receptors come from a human donor with aplastic anemia.

This clonotype was seen a handful of times. The conserved final phenylalanine or tryptophan is absent from the CDR3, which likely points to a read error. The limits of the CDR3 on the DNA are not certain, so only TCRdb's listed CDR3 is given. The rearrangement links TRBV5-1 to TRBJ2-3; the D segment call TRBD2 is taken from the table without a DNA check. Germline loops: CDR1 SGHRS, CDR2 YFSETQ. Including both end residues, the CDR3 is 9 amino acids long. CDR3 in amino acids: CASSWGTSG.

A few counts support this clonotype. V gene TRBV7-6 combines with J gene TRBJ2-3, with 12 bases that match TRBD2. The CDR3 runs to 16 residues. The ends lost 4 bases at V and 2 bases at J; junction bases unmatched: 4. Germline values: CDR1 SGHVS, CDR2 FNYEAQ. CDR3 in DNA: TGTGCCAGCAGCTCCAGACTAGCGGGAGCCACAGATACGCAGTATTTT. As protein: CASSSRLAGATDTQYF.

The chain uses TRBV12-3 or TRBV12-4 and TRBJ2-7; 9 bases line up with TRBD2. J was trimmed by 4 bases and V by 4 bases; bases with no gene match: 5. The CDR3 is 14 amino acids. The chain's CDR3 is CASSYGGGVYEQYF. The CDR3 DNA follows: TGTGCCAGCAGTTACGGCGGGGGGGTTTACGAGCAGTACTTC.

In its sample, this clonotype was seen once. This rearrangement joins TRBV7-9 to TRBJ2-1; 13 positions agree with TRBD2. Trimming cost V 5 bases and J 9 bases; bases outside gene matches: 13. The germline CDR1 and CDR2 sequences are SEHNR and FQNEAQ (reference sequence). The length of the CDR3 is 17 residues. The CDR3 coding sequence is TGTGCCAGCAGCGGATCCGGGACTAGCGGGGTCCGGGGTGAGCAGTTCTTC. Its protein product is CASSGSGTSGVRGEQFF.

This clonotype was counted many times. The germline gene is not matched at one end of the junction; a read error may be the cause. The chain employs TRBV3-1 and TRBJ1-2, with a possible D match to TRBD1 (6 bases). Germline V gene lookup returns CDR1 LGHDT and CDR2 YNNKEL (reference sequence). The length of the CDR3 is 13 residues. CDR3 bases: TGTGCCAGCAGCCAGGAGGACAGAGAAGTAAGGGACTTC. Translating gives CASSQEDREVRDF.

This clonotype was observed a few times. V gene TRBV15 combines with J gene TRBJ2-5; D gene uncertain. V shed 1 base and J shed 4 bases, with 10 bases lying between them. The CDR3 spans 14 residues. Per the germline V gene, CDR1 is LNHNV and CDR2 is YYDKDF (reference sequence). This CDR3 reads CATSRVPGGETQYF. The CDR3 nucleotides read TGTGCCACCAGCAGAGTCCCGGGTGGAGAGACCCAGTACTTC. The full variable domain, its missing parts supplied by reference TRBV15 and TRBJ2-5, is DAMVIQNPRYQVTQFGKPVTLSCSQTLNHNVMYWYQQKSSQAPKLLFHYYDKDFNNEADTPDNFQSRRPNTSFCFLDIRSPGLGDTAMYLCATSRVPGGETQYFGPGTRLLVL.

This clonotype was recorded only once. The chain's CDR3 is CASSPDSLNQPQHF. The CDR3 region has the DNA TGTGCCAGCAGCCCCGACAGTCTCAATCAGCCCCAGCATTTT. This sequence joins TRBV7-9 and TRBJ1-5, with D perhaps matching TRBD1 (5 bases). The CDR3 is 14 residues long. V lost 5 bases, J lost 3 bases, and 11 bases lay in between. Germline V lookup: CDR1 SEHNR, CDR2 FQNEAQ (reference sequence).

The chain uses TRBV5-1 and TRBJ2-7; a possible D gene is TRBD2 (6 bases). The CDR3 sequence is 15 residues long. Germline V gene lookup returns CDR1 SGHRS and CDR2 YFSETQ. Trimming took off 4 bases at V and 7 bases at J, with 21 bases between the two ends. The CDR3 nucleotides are TGCGCCAGCAGCCCAATCACGGGACTTGTGGTAGAGCAGTACTTC. As protein: CASSPITGLVVEQYF.

This sequence joins TRBV6-1 and TRBJ1-3; D uncertain. Germline V CDR1 and CDR2: MNHNS, SASEGT. This CDR3 is built from 16 residues. V gave up 1 base and J gave up 2 bases, with 12 bases separating them. Here the CDR3 DNA reads TGTGCCAGCAGTGAAGGGATCCTACCAACTGGAAACACCATATATTTT. Its translation is CASSEGILPTGNTIYF.

This clonotype has only a few counts. One end of the junction varies from germline; a read error may be responsible. The V gene is TRBV20-1, the J gene TRBJ2-1; the D gene is possibly TRBD2 (5 bases). Germline-derived CDR1 and CDR2 are DFQATT and SNEGSKA (reference sequence). The CDR3 consists of 12 residues. The CDR3 sequence: CSAREGETGLLF. CDR3 in DNA: TGCAGTGCTAGAGAGGGAGAGACTGGGTTACTCTTC.

The V and J genes are TRBV20-1 and TRBJ2-7, with TRBD2 matching 9 bases. CDR1 is DFQATT and CDR2 is SNEGSKA in the germline V gene (reference sequence). After removal of 7 bases from V and 5 bases from J, the junction contained 6 bases not matched to a gene. This CDR3 spans 12 amino acids. In DNA form, the CDR3 reads TGCAGTGGGGCGGGGGGGGCCAACGAGCAGTACTTC. Its translation: CSGAGGANEQYF.

The chain recombines TRBV20-1 with TRBJ2-1; 8 bases align to TRBD2. CDR1 and CDR2 (germline): DFQATT, SNEGSKA (reference sequence). V gave up 6 bases and J gave up 2 bases; unmatched junction bases: 3. CDR3 length: 13 residues. The CDR3 here is CSAPAGAYNEQFF. The DNA for the CDR3 is TGCAGTGCCCCAGCGGGAGCCTACAATGAGCAGTTCTTC.

The chain carries TRBV15 and TRBJ2-2; 10 bases fit TRBD1. The CDR3 covers 18 residues. In germline, CDR1 is LNHNV, CDR2 YYDKDF (reference sequence). V dropped 3 bases and J dropped 6; count of bases not matched to a gene: 13. The DNA for the CDR3 is TGTGCCACCAGCAGCTCTGGTAGAGACAGGGGGCTTTCCGGGGAGCTGTTTTTT. Its protein is CATSSSGRDRGLSGELFF.

In its sample, this clonotype was seen once. V and J are TRBV12-3 or TRBV12-4 and TRBJ2-1; TRBD1 aligns across 9 bases. This CDR3 has 12 amino acids. The V gene end was trimmed by 4 bases and the J gene end by 16 bases; junction bases not matched to a gene: 8. CDR3 DNA sequence: TGTGCCAGCAGTTCCGGGACAGGGATAGTATTCTTC. It is translated as CASSSGTGIVFF.

The rearrangement links TRBV6-1 to TRBJ2-7; D is ambiguous. CDR3 length: 14 residues. Deletions cut 0 bases from V and 0 bases from J, with 6 bases between. CDR1 MNHNS and CDR2 SASEGT come from the germline V gene. Here the CDR3 reads CASSEAIFSYEQYF. CDR3 in DNA: TGTGCCAGCAGTGAAGCAATCTTCTCCTACGAGCAGTACTTC.

The chain recombines TRBV15 with TRBJ2-2, with 10 bases identical to TRBD2. The ends lost 0 bases at V and 6 bases at J; junction bases unmatched: 13. The CDR3 has 19 amino acids. Germline V gene data show CDR1 as LNHNV and CDR2 as YYDKDF (reference sequence). The DNA of the CDR3 is TGTGCCACCAGCAGAGATGGCGGGGCCAGCGGGGGGGCCCCCGGGGAGCTGTTTTTT. Translating gives CATSRDGGASGGAPGELFF.

This sequence joins TRBV19 and TRBJ1-1; 7 bases fit TRBD1. The CDR3 extends over 13 amino acids. The V segment lost 7 bases and the J segment 6 bases; nucleotides outside the gene matches: 8. CDR1 is LNHDA and CDR2 is SQIVND in the germline V gene (reference sequence). The CDR3 sequence is CASNPTGAAEAFF. For the CDR3, the DNA is TGTGCCAGTAACCCCACAGGGGCGGCTGAAGCTTTCTTT.

The chain employs TRBV19 and TRBJ1-2; D not certain. This CDR3 comprises 15 residues. Germline values: CDR1 LNHDA, CDR2 SQIVND (reference sequence). The V end was cut by 1 base, the J end by 5 bases, with 14 bases between. CDR3 residues: CASSIVSRTKYGYTF. The CDR3 bases are TGTGCCAGTAGTATAGTCTCCAGGACCAAATATGGCTACACCTTC.

The chain's CDR3 is CASSPGPRQGPWYEQYF. Written as DNA, the CDR3 is TGTGCCAGCAGTCCCGGACCCCGACAGGGGCCGTGGTACGAGCAGTACTTC. The chain is built from TRBV14 and TRBJ2-7, with 8 bases fitting TRBD1. CDR1 SGHDN and CDR2 FVKESK come from the germline V gene. V lost 6 bases to trimming and J lost 4 bases; unmatched junction nucleotides: 17. The CDR3 runs to 17 residues.

This clonotype was seen only a few times. This rearrangement joins TRBV10-3 to TRBJ2-1; 10 bases agree with TRBD2. This CDR3 is built from 14 residues. The trim removed 6 bases at V and 7 bases at J, leaving 6 bases unmatched. Germline V gene lookup returns CDR1 ENHRY and CDR2 SYGVKD. The CDR3 loop is CAISDGLADNEQFF. The CDR3 bases are TGTGCCATCAGCGACGGACTAGCGGATAATGAGCAGTTCTTC.

Only a few counts were recorded for this clonotype. This chain joins TRBV20-1 and TRBJ2-2; D unresolved. The CDR3 has 10 residues. V shed 6 bases and J shed 6 bases, with 5 bases lying between them. Germline values: CDR1 DFQATT, CDR2 SNEGSKA (reference sequence). The CDR3 loop reads CSAEAGELFF. The CDR3, as DNA: TGCAGTGCCGAGGCCGGGGAGCTGTTTTTT.

The gene calls are TRBV19 and TRBJ2-1; 7 bases line up with TRBD1. The CDR3 sequence is 16 residues long. Germline loops: CDR1 LNHDA, CDR2 SQIVND (reference sequence). Losses at the gene ends were 7 bases for V and 5 bases for J; bases not matched to a gene: 14. The CDR3 DNA follows: TGTGCCAGTACCCCGACCCGGGACAGACTAAACAATGAGCAGTTCTTC. Amino acids: CASTPTRDRLNNEQFF.

The V and J genes are TRBV20-1 and TRBJ2-5, with TRBD2 as a possible D gene (6 bases). The CDR3 contains 14 residues. Germline V lookup: CDR1 DFQATT, CDR2 SNEGSKA (reference sequence). V was pared by 0 bases and J by 5 bases, with 13 bases between. The CDR3 coding sequence is TGCAGTGCTAGAGATATGGGGGGAGTCGAGACCCAGTACTTC. Translating gives CSARDMGGVETQYF.